Listed here is a single TCR beta chain. Its antigen is not known. The data were obtained in a study of shared clonotypes between healthy human individuals. Overall study context: Researchers assigned three CD4 naive, three CD4 memory, two CD8 naive and one CD8 memory plate to each donor. General study points: Only blood underwent sampling, and tissue repertoires likely differ.

Repertoires were generated with immunoSEQ multiplex PCR, while TCRdb's copy carries only in-frame clones and drops some. The table lists over a million clones, roughly 97% of them singletons. The CDR3 is 12 residues long. V was cut by 5 bases and J by 6 bases, with 10 bases left in between. CDR1 MDHEN and CDR2 SYDVKM come from the germline V gene. The sequenced sample consisted of naive CD4+ T cells sorted from blood. Described subset: CD45RA+ positively selected. The chain carries TRBV28 and TRBJ1-2; D call uncertain. This receptor was identified in a man aged 30 to 45 in good health. CDR3 nucleotides: TGTGCCAGCAGTCTGGACCGGCATGGCTACACCTTC. This gives the protein CASSLDRHGYTF.